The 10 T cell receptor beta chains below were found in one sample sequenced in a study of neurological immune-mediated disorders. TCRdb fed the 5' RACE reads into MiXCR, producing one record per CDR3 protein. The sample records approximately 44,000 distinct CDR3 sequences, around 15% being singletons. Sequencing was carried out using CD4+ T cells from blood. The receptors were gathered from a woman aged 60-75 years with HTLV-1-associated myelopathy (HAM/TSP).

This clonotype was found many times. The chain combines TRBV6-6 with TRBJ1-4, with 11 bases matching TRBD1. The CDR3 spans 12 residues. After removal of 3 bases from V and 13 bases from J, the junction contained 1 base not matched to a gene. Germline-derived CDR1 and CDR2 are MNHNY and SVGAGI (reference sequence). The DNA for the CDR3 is TGTGCCAGCAGTTATGGGACAGGGGGACTGTTTTTT. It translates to CASSYGTGGLFF.

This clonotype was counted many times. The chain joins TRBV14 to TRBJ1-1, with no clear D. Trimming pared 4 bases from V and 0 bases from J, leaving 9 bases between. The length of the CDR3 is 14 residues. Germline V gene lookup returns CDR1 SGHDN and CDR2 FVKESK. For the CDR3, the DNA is TGTGCCAGCAGCCGAGGTGGCGTGAACACTGAAGCTTTCTTT. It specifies CASSRGGVNTEAFF.

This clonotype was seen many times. This chain's CDR3 is CSARGPQGGSYNSPLHF. The CDR3 DNA reads TGCAGTGCTAGAGGCCCCCAAGGTGGCTCCTATAATTCACCCCTCCACTTT. This rearrangement joins TRBV20-1 to TRBJ1-6; D is uncertain. CDR1 is DFQATT and CDR2 is SNEGSKA in the germline V gene (reference sequence). The CDR3 spans 17 residues. Trimming cost V 1 base and J 0 bases, with 13 bases left between them.

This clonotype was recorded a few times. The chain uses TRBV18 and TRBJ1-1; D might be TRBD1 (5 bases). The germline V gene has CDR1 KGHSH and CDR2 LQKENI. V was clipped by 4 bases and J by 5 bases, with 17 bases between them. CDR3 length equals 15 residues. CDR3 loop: CASSQPGGLRTEAFF. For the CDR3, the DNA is TGTGCCAGCTCACAGCCTGGGGGGTTGAGAACTGAAGCTTTCTTT. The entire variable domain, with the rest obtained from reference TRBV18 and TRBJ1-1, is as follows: NAGVMQNPRHLVRRRGQEARLRCSPMKGHSHVYWYRQLPEEGLKFMVYLQKENIIDESGMPKERFSAEFPKEGPSILRIQQVVRGDSAAYFCASSQPGGLRTEAFFGQGTRLTVV.

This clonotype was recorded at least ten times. DNA of the CDR3: TGCAGTGCTAGAGAAGGCGGGGGGCCCTCCCGGGGGCAGTTCTTC. Translating it yields CSAREGGGPSRGQFF. The gene calls are TRBV20-1 and TRBJ2-1; 8 bases are a match to TRBD2. Germline V gene sequence: CDR1 DFQATT, CDR2 SNEGSKA (reference sequence). The junction had 13 bases not matched to a gene; V was cut back by 0 bases and J by 12 bases. CDR3 size: 15 residues.

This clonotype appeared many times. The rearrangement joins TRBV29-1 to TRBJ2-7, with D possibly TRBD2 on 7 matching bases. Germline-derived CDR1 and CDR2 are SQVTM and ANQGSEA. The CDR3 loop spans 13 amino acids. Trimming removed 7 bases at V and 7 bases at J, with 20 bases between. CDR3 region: CSGGGPGAQEQYF. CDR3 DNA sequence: TGCAGCGGGGGGGGACCGGGGGCTCAAGAGCAGTACTTC.

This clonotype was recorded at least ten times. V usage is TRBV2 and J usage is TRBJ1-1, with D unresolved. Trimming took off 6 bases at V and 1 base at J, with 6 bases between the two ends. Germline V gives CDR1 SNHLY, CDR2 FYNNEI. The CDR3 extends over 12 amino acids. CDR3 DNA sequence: TGTGCCAGCAGCATTTGGAACACTGAAGCTTTCTTT. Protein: CASSIWNTEAFF.

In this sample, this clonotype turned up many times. For the CDR3, the DNA is TGCGCCAGCAGCGTTGCCGTAAAACCAGGACAGGGGGTATGGTACTTC. This encodes CASSVAVKPGQGVWYF. V is TRBV5-1 and J is TRBJ2-7; 10 bases match TRBD1. V lost 4 bases to trimming and J lost 12 bases; unmatched junction nucleotides: 19. Looked up from germline, CDR1 is SGHRS and CDR2 is YFSETQ. This CDR3 is built from 16 residues. The variable domain in full, with the rest retrieved from reference TRBV5-1 and TRBJ2-7, is KAGVTQTPRYLIKTRGQQVTLSCSPISGHRSVSWYQQTPGQGLQFLFEYFSETQRNKGNFPGRFSGRQFSNSRSEMNVSTLELGDSALYLCASSVAVKPGQGVWYFGPGTRLTVT.

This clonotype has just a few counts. The chain's CDR3 is CASSEDRGAYNEQFF. The CDR3, as DNA: TGTGCCAGTAGCGAAGACAGGGGCGCCTACAATGAGCAGTTCTTC. The chain is built from TRBV19 and TRBJ2-1, with 8 nucleotides matching TRBD1. V dropped 6 bases and J dropped 2; count of bases not matched to a gene: 6. Germline loops: CDR1 LNHDA, CDR2 SQIVND (reference sequence). The CDR3 has 15 residues.

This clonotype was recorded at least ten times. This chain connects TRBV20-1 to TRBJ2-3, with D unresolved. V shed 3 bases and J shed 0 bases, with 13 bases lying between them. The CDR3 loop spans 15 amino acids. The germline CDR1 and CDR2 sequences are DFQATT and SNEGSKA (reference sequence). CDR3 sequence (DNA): TGCAGTGCTAGTATATGGTCACCCAGCACAGATACGCAGTATTTT. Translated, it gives CSASIWSPSTDTQYF.